The clone carrying this TCR beta chain was counted once. Attachment of unique molecular identifiers to individual cDNA molecules was performed. TCRdb recomputed calls from the 5' RACE reads with MiXCR, one row per CDR3 protein. Among about 70,000 distinct CDR3 sequences listed, around 12% were seen once. The sample originates from a study of early T cells in non-severe SARS-CoV-2 infection. On the study more broadly: Sequencing targeted bulk RNA from unsorted whole blood, leaving chains unpaired.

The CDR3 totals 14 residues. The trim removed 2 bases at V and 3 bases at J, leaving 4 bases unmatched. Germline V gives CDR1 SGDLS, CDR2 YYNGEE. Input material: whole blood. The V call is TRBV9, the J call TRBJ1-2, with 7 bases matching TRBD1. The sequence derives from an adult who was a healthcare worker with PCR-confirmed SARS-CoV-2 infection or an uninfected control (not recorded which). Written as DNA, the CDR3 is TGTGCCAGCAGCGTTACCGGGACAGACTATGGCTACACCTTC. It yields the protein CASSVTGTDYGYTF.